The clone carrying this T cell receptor (beta chain) was detected once. Antigen unknown. The data are from a study of T cells in Graves' hyperthyroidism and ophthalmopathy. These patients, aged 18 to 65, had recently diagnosed hyperthyroidism lasting under 2 months. Germline V gives CDR1 SGHTA, CDR2 FQGNSA. The ends were cut back, 4 bases at V and 5 bases at J, with 9 bases in the middle. The CDR3 runs to 13 residues. Authors of the study amplified TCR beta CDR3 regions from RNA transcripts. HTBI primers were employed in a first-round RT-PCR of the TCR CDR3. TCRdb re-derived calls from the multiplex PCR reads in MiXCR, one entry per CDR3 protein. The sample holds around 800,000 distinct CDR3 sequences; roughly 37% are singletons and the top ten take 7.5% to 9.5%. Points from the study as a whole: A model built on 13 V-J features separated ophthalmopathy from stable hyperthyroidism. Most thyroid clonotypes with frequency above 0.001 were detected in blood.

What was sequenced was blood. The sequence was collected from a man younger than 35 with Graves' hyperthyroidism. The chain recombines TRBV7-2 with TRBJ1-5; maybe TRBD1 (5 bases). The CDR3 spells CASSSGGHQPQHF. The CDR3 DNA sequence: TGTGCCAGCAGCTCGGGGGGTCATCAGCCCCAGCATTTT. Together with reference TRBV7-2 and TRBJ1-5, the CDR3 gives the full variable domain: GAGVSQSPSNKVTEKGKDVELRCDPISGHTALYWYRQSLGQGLEFLIYFQGNSAPDKSGLPSDRFSAERTGGSVSTLTIQRTQQEDSAVYLCASSSGGHQPQHFGDGTRLSIL.